These T cell receptor beta chains were read from a single sample in a study of neurological immune-mediated disorders. One entry per CDR3 protein results from TCRdb running MiXCR on the 5' RACE reads. The sample contains fewer than 85,000 distinct CDR3 sequences, 3.9% of which appear only once. The sequencing input was PBMCs. All receptors come from a man aged 25 to 40 with multiple sclerosis. CDR3s include the opening cysteine and the closing phenylalanine or tryptophan. D genes are given only for firm matches. A clone size is listed for some rows: how often the clone was seen (once, few, many), or a class if it is expanded.

>TRBJ2-2|many|TRBV6-2/TRBV6-3|TRBD1
CASSWTGNTGELFF
TGTGCCAGCAGTTGGACAGGGAACACCGGGGAGCTGTTTTTT
>TRBJ2-5|many|TRBV7-9|NA
CASSEWVGWKQETQYF
TGTGCCAGCAGCGAATGGGTCGGATGGAAACAAGAGACCCAGTACTTC
>TRBJ1-6|many|TRBV4-1|NA
CASSHPFGGETYNSPLHF
TGCGCCAGCAGCCACCCTTTTGGTGGGGAGACCTATAATTCACCCCTCCACTTT
>TRBJ2-7|many|TRBV10-2|NA
CASSDRQVNSLYEQYF
TGCGCCAGCAGTGATAGACAGGTTAATTCTCTCTACGAGCAGTACTTC
>TRBJ2-2|many|TRBV7-9|NA
CASSFGLLSNTGELFF
TGTGCCAGCAGTTTCGGACTACTCTCAAACACCGGGGAGCTGTTTTTT
>TRBJ2-7|many|TRBV5-1|NA
CASSLASRPSYEQYF
TGCGCCAGCAGCTTGGCGTCCCGACCATCCTACGAGCAGTACTTC
>TRBJ2-5|many|TRBV20-1|NA
CSARDRVTSEETQYF
TGCAGTGCTAGAGATCGTGTGACTTCGGAAGAGACCCAGTACTTC
>TRBJ1-2|many|TRBV4-1|NA
CASSRRDGGNGYGYTF
TGCGCCAGCAGCCGTCGCGACGGGGGCAATGGCTATGGCTACACCTTC
>TRBJ2-3|many|TRBV3-1|TRBD2
CASSLRGGDTQYF
TGTGCCAGCAGTCTGCGGGGGGGCGACACGCAGTATTTT
>TRBJ2-7|NA|TRBV7-9|NA
CASSSGIYEQYF
TGTGCCAGCAGCTCCGGGATCTACGAGCAGTACTTC
>TRBJ2-5|many|TRBV9|TRBD1
CASSEGNRGSQETQYF
TGTGCCAGCAGCGAAGGAAACAGGGGATCACAAGAGACCCAGTACTTC
>TRBJ1-6|NA|TRBV30|NA
CAWSMQGRSPLHF
TGTGCCTGGAGTATGCAGGGGAGATCACCCCTCCACTTT
>TRBJ2-3|many|TRBV12-3/TRBV12-4|TRBD2
CASSFFSGAYTDTQYF
TGTGCCAGCAGTTTTTTTAGCGGGGCATACACAGATACGCAGTATTTT
>TRBJ1-1|many|TRBV9|NA
CASSATDENTEAFF
TGTGCCAGCAGCGCGACGGATGAAAACACTGAAGCTTTCTTT
>TRBJ1-5|many|TRBV15|NA
CATSRGAGAQPQHF
TGTGCCACCAGCAGAGGGGCAGGGGCTCAGCCCCAGCATTTT
>TRBJ2-7|many|TRBV7-2|TRBD2
CASSPSLRRIAGGGYEQYF
TGTGCCAGCAGCCCCTCCTTGCGGAGGATAGCGGGGGGTGGCTACGAGCAGTACTTC
>TRBJ2-7|many|TRBV6-1|NA
CASSETGGRGLSYEQYF
TGTGCCAGCAGTGAAACCGGGGGCAGGGGTCTCTCCTACGAGCAGTACTTC
>TRBJ1-1|many|TRBV10-3|NA
CAISPRADTEAFF
TGTGCCATCAGTCCGCGGGCAGACACTGAAGCTTTCTTT
>TRBJ2-5|few|TRBV20-1|NA
CSANGGPNQETQYF
TGCAGTGCTAATGGGGGCCCGAACCAAGAGACCCAGTACTTC
>TRBJ2-7|many|TRBV7-9|NA
CASSLDYSYEQYF
TGTGCCAGCAGCTTAGATTACTCCTACGAGCAGTACTTC
>TRBJ2-3|many|TRBV24-1|NA
CATGDSTDTQYF
TGTGCCACCGGGGACTCCACAGATACGCAGTATTTT
>TRBJ1-5|many|TRBV3-1|NA
CASSRTGSNQPQHF
TGTGCCAGCAGCCGGACGGGTAGCAATCAGCCCCAGCATTTT
>TRBJ2-3|many|TRBV20-1|TRBD1
CSARTGGTDTQYF
TGCAGTGCCCGGACAGGGGGCACAGATACGCAGTATTTT
>TRBJ2-1|many|TRBV7-2|TRBD1
CASRSGTGENEQFF
TGTGCCAGCAGATCCGGGACAGGGGAGAATGAGCAGTTCTTC
>TRBJ2-1|many|TRBV6-6|TRBD2
CASSPLAGAYNEQFF
TGTGCCAGCAGCCCCCTAGCGGGGGCTTACAATGAGCAGTTCTTC
>TRBJ2-1|many|TRBV7-2|NA
CASRARGMEQFF
TGTGCCAGCAGGGCAAGGGGGATGGAGCAGTTCTTC
>TRBJ2-5|many|TRBV2|TRBD1
CASSLDRGQETQYF
TGTGCCAGCAGTTTGGACAGGGGGCAAGAGACCCAGTACTTC
>TRBJ1-1|many|TRBV20-1|NA
CSAEIGSVTEAFF
TGCAGTGCGGAGATCGGGTCGGTCACTGAAGCTTTCTTT
>TRBJ1-1|many|TRBV29-1|NA
CSVEWKAFF
TGCAGCGTGGAGTGGAAAGCTTTCTTT
>TRBJ2-4|many|TRBV3-1|TRBD2
CASSETSWGNIQYF
TGTGCCAGCAGTGAGACTAGCTGGGGAAACATTCAGTACTTC
>TRBJ2-1|NA|TRBV20-1|TRBD2
CSARGGDNEQFF
TGCAGTGCTCGCGGGGGGGACAATGAGCAGTTCTTC
>TRBJ2-5|many|TRBV7-6|NA
CASSLVPPLLSQEPIQETQYF
TGTGCCAGCAGCTTAGTCCCCCCCCTTTTGAGTCAAGAACCCATCCAAGAGACCCAGTACTTC
>TRBJ2-3|NA|TRBV2|NA
CASSEAGLGTDTQYF
TGTGCCAGCAGTGAAGCCGGGCTGGGCACAGATACGCAGTATTTT
>TRBJ2-2|many|TRBV9|NA
CASSGGGHYANTGELFF
TGTGCCAGCAGCGGGGGGGGACACTACGCGAACACCGGGGAGCTGTTTTTT
>TRBJ2-7|NA|TRBV6-5|NA
CASSRRGTGFYEQYF
TGTGCCAGCAGTAGACGAGGAACAGGGTTCTACGAGCAGTACTTC
>TRBJ2-3|many|TRBV20-1|TRBD2
CSASGGAEDTQYF
TGCAGTGCTAGCGGGGGGGCGGAAGATACGCAGTATTTT
>TRBJ1-5|NA|TRBV13|NA
CASSLGVQPQNF
TGTGCCAGCAGCTTAGGGGTTCAGCCCCAGAATTTT